These 13 T cell receptor beta chains share one sample of origin, sequenced in a study of early T cells in non-severe SARS-CoV-2 infection. TCRdb recomputed calls from the 5' RACE reads with MiXCR, one row per CDR3 protein. The repertoire holds about 64,000 distinct CDR3 sequences, with roughly 18% as singletons. The specimen was whole blood, collected at baseline. Every receptor here comes from an adult who was a healthcare worker with PCR-confirmed SARS-CoV-2 infection or an uninfected control (not recorded which).

The genes are TRBV4-2 and TRBJ1-2; D remains unclear. Germline lookup yields CDR1 LGHNA and CDR2 YNFKEQ. Trimming shortened V by 1 base and J by 4 bases, and 10 bases separated the two germline ends. This CDR3 comprises 14 residues. The CDR3: CASSQVEVSYGYTF. CDR3 nucleotide sequence: TGTGCCAGCAGCCAAGTGGAGGTTTCCTATGGCTACACCTTC.

The chain combines TRBV7-2 with TRBJ2-7; D remains unclear. Germline assignment: CDR1 SGHTA and CDR2 FQGNSA. V gave up 5 bases and J gave up 3 bases, with 14 bases separating them. The CDR3 is 14 residues long. As DNA, the CDR3 is TGTGCCAGCAGCCCACCCTTGAGGAACTACGAGCAGTACTTC. Amino acid sequence: CASSPPLRNYEQYF.

This clonotype was counted only a few times. A much larger clonotype is one base distant, so this may be a read error. V usage is TRBV29-1 and J usage is TRBJ2-3; D is ambiguous. Deletions cut 2 bases from V and 0 bases from J, with 0 bases between. The CDR3 extends over 11 amino acids. Germline CDR1 SQVTM, CDR2 ANQGSEA. The CDR3 region is CSVESTDTQYF. The CDR3 coding sequence is TGCAGCGTTGAAAGCACAGATACGCAGTATTTT.

This sequence joins TRBV3-1 and TRBJ2-5, with D possibly TRBD2 on 6 matching bases. V lost 1 base, J lost 4 bases, and 13 bases lay in between. This CDR3 has 15 residues. The V gene's germline CDR1 is LGHDT and CDR2 YNNKEL (reference sequence). The CDR3 loop is CASSQALREAETQYF. CDR3 nucleotide sequence: TGTGCCAGCAGCCAAGCGCTCAGGGAGGCAGAGACCCAGTACTTC.

This clonotype was seen a few times. The rearrangement links TRBV19 to TRBJ2-2; TRBD2 is a possible D gene (5 bases). Trimming shortened V by 4 bases and J by 5 bases, and 5 bases separated the two germline ends. The germline gives CDR1 LNHDA, CDR2 SQIVND (reference sequence). The CDR3 is 12 amino acids. The CDR3 here is CASSTGTGELFF. The CDR3 nucleotides read TGTGCCAGTAGTACGGGAACCGGGGAGCTGTTTTTT.

V gene TRBV11-2 combines with J gene TRBJ2-1, with 10 bases identical to TRBD2. This CDR3 region has 16 residues. The J segment lost 7 bases and the V segment lost 4 bases, leaving 10 bases of the junction unmatched. The V gene's germline CDR1 is SGHAT and CDR2 FQNNGV. The CDR3 nucleotides are TGTGCCAGCAGCTCGCAACTAGCGGGATTACTGAATGAGCAGTTCTTC. It is translated as CASSSQLAGLLNEQFF. The variable domain in full, with the rest retrieved from reference TRBV11-2 and TRBJ2-1, is EAGVAQSPRYKIIEKRQSVAFWCNPISGHATLYWYQQILGQGPKLLIQFQNNGVVDDSQLPKDRFSAERLKGVDSTLKIQPAKLEDSAVYLCASSSQLAGLLNEQFFGPGTRLTVL.

This clonotype has more than one count but fewer than ten. V gene TRBV6-2 or TRBV6-3 combines with J gene TRBJ2-7; TRBD2 aligns across 10 bases. The V gene's germline CDR1 is MNHEY and CDR2 SVGEGT. The V and J ends lost 8 bases and 3 bases, in that order; junction bases with no gene match: 4. There are 13 residues in the CDR3. The CDR3 bases are TGTGCCAGCCTCGTAGCGGGAGGCTACGAGCAGTACTTC. Translating it yields CASLVAGGYEQYF.

This clonotype was seen ten or more times. V and J are TRBV3-1 and TRBJ1-6; D is unresolved. The CDR3 contains 16 residues. Germline CDR1 LGHDT, CDR2 YNNKEL (reference sequence). V was shortened by 1 base and J by 9 bases, with 16 bases between the two germline ends. CDR3 sequence (DNA): TGTGCCAGCAGCCAAGGTTTCCCTCCCGGCGGTTCACCCCTCCACTTT. Protein sequence: CASSQGFPPGGSPLHF.

The V call is TRBV7-2, the J call TRBJ2-7; D is ambiguous. The V gene's germline CDR1 is SGHTA and CDR2 FQGNSA. V lost 8 bases, J lost 6 bases, and 17 bases lay in between. The CDR3 loop spans 13 amino acids. The CDR3 spells CASSNYIPSEQYF. The CDR3 DNA is TGTGCCAGCTCCAACTACATTCCCTCCGAGCAGTACTTC.

This clonotype was seen many times. This sequence joins TRBV30 and TRBJ1-4; possibly TRBD1 for D (6 bases). The CDR3 runs to 14 residues. From germline, CDR1 is GTSNPN and CDR2 SVGIG (reference sequence). V was shortened by 3 bases and J by 7 bases, with 15 bases between the two germline ends. CDR3 amino acids: CAWRRTLGGEKLFF. DNA for the CDR3: TGTGCCTGGAGGAGGACCCTAGGGGGTGAAAAACTGTTTTTT.

This clonotype was seen a handful of times. The J gene is TRBJ2-3, the V gene TRBV7-2, with no clear D. Trimming removed 3 bases from V and 2 bases from J, with 18 bases in between. From germline, CDR1 is SGHTA and CDR2 FQGNSA. This CDR3 comprises 17 residues. Here the CDR3 reads CASSFIPVGSSTDTQYF. CDR3 nucleotides: TGTGCCAGCAGCTTCATCCCCGTTGGATCATCCACAGATACGCAGTATTTT. Filled out from reference TRBV7-2 and TRBJ2-3, the complete variable domain reads GAGVSQSPSNKVTEKGKDVELRCDPISGHTALYWYRQSLGQGLEFLIYFQGNSAPDKSGLPSDRFSAERTGGSVSTLTIQRTQQEDSAVYLCASSFIPVGSSTDTQYFGPGTRLTVL.

The rearrangement links TRBV7-9 to TRBJ2-7; 7 bases are shared with TRBD1. After removal of 5 bases from V and 5 bases from J, the junction contained 9 bases not matched to a gene. The CDR3 length is 14 residues. CDR1 is SEHNR and CDR2 is FQNEAQ in the germline V gene (reference sequence). CDR3 in DNA: TGTGCCAGCAGCCTAGACAGGGTACAGAACGAGCAGTACTTC. It codes for CASSLDRVQNEQYF.

The V call is TRBV5-1, the J call TRBJ2-7, with D tentatively TRBD2 (5 bases). Germline V gene lookup returns CDR1 SGHRS and CDR2 YFSETQ. CDR3 size: 16 residues. Trimming left V 0 bases short and J 0 bases short, with 13 bases between. This CDR3 is CASSLGASRSSYEQYF. CDR3 bases: TGCGCCAGCAGCTTGGGTGCTAGCCGTAGCTCCTACGAGCAGTACTTC. Filled out from reference TRBV5-1 and TRBJ2-7, the complete variable domain reads KAGVTQTPRYLIKTRGQQVTLSCSPISGHRSVSWYQQTPGQGLQFLFEYFSETQRNKGNFPGRFSGRQFSNSRSEMNVSTLELGDSALYLCASSLGASRSSYEQYFGPGTRLTVT.